This T cell receptor (beta chain) was obtained from a study of follicular helper T cells after annual influenza vaccination. TCRB sequencing was done at Survey resolution level. Method: immunoSEQ multiplex PCR; TCRdb's copy keeps in-frame clones and lacks some. The table records several thousand clones, roughly 80% of them present only once. Time point meaning: 2014-2015 season, 7 days after vaccination. No donor had influenza vaccine in the prior 6 months; all lived in the community. Non-naive CD4+CXCR5+PD-1+ cTfh were sorted into ICOS+CD38+ and ICOS-CD38- fractions. The CDR3 sequence is 16 residues long. Germline V lookup: CDR1 SGDLS, CDR2 YYNGEE. Losses at the gene ends were 0 bases for V and 8 bases for J; bases not matched to a gene: 4.

The V gene is TRBV9, the J gene TRBJ2-1; 14 bases are shared with TRBD2. Sample: CXCR5+ CD38- circulating T follicular helper cells from blood, taken 7 days after influenza vaccination. Subset indicated: circulating Tfh, non-naive CD4+CXCR5+PD-1+ (ICOS+CD38+ or ICOS-CD38-). This TCR was recovered from an adult who received the influenza vaccine. Written as DNA, the CDR3 is TGTGCCAGCAGCGTAGAGGGGACTAGCGGGAGCTATGAGCAGTTCTTC. Its protein is CASSVEGTSGSYEQFF.